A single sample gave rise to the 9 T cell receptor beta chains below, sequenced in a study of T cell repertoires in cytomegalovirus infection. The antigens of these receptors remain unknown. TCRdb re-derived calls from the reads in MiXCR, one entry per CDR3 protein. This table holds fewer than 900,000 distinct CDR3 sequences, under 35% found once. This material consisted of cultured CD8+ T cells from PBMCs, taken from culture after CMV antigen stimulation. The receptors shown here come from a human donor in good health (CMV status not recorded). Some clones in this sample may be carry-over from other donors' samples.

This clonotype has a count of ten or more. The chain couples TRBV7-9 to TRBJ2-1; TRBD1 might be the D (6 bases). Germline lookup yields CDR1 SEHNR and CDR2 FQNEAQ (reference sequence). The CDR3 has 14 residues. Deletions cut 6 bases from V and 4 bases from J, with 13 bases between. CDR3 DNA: TGTGCCAGCAGTCCGGACAGTTCATACAATGAGCAGTTCTTC. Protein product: CASSPDSSYNEQFF. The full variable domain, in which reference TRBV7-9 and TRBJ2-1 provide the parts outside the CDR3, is DTGVSQNPRHKITKRGQNVTFRCDPISEHNRLYWYRQTLGQGPEFLTYFQNEAQLEKSRLLSDRFSAERPKGSFSTLEIQRTEQGDSAMYLCASSPDSSYNEQFFGPGTRLTVL.

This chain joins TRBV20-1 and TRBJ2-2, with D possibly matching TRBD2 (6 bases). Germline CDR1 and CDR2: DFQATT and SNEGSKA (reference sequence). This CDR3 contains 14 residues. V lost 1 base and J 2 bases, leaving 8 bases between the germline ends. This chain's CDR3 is CSARGRGNTGELFF. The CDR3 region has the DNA TGCAGTGCTAGAGGGAGGGGAAACACCGGGGAGCTGTTTTTT.

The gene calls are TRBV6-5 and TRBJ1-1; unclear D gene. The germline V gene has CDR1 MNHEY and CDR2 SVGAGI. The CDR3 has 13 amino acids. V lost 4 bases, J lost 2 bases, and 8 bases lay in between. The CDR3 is CASSLTHNTEAFF. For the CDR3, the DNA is TGTGCCAGCAGTTTGACTCATAACACTGAAGCTTTCTTT.

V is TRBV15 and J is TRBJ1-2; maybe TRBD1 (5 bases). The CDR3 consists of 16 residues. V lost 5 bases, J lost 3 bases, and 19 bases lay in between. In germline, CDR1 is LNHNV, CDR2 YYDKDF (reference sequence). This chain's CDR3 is CATSRSQGQGDYGYTF. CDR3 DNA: TGTGCCACCAGCCGAAGCCAAGGGCAGGGAGACTATGGCTACACCTTC.

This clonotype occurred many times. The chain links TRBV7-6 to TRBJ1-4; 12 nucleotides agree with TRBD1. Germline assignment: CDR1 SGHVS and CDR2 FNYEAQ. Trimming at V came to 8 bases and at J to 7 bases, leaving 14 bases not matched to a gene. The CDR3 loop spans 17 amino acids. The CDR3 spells CASLSGTGGSESEKLFF. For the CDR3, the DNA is TGTGCCAGCCTATCTGGGACAGGGGGCAGTGAGAGTGAAAAACTGTTTTTT.

As DNA, the CDR3 is TGTGCCAGTAGACAAGGGGTTGGAACCACTGAAGCTTTCTTT. Translating gives CASRQGVGTTEAFF. The genes are TRBV19 and TRBJ1-1; the D gene is possibly TRBD1 (5 bases). Germline V lookup: CDR1 LNHDA, CDR2 SQIVND (reference sequence). The CDR3 runs to 14 residues. V was cut by 6 bases and J by 4 bases, with 15 bases left in between.

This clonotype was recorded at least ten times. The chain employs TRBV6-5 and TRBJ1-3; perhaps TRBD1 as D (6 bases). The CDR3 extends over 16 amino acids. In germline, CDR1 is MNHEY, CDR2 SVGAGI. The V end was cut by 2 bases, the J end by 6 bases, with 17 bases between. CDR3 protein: CASSYQQGLIENTIYF. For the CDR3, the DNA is TGTGCCAGCAGTTACCAACAGGGATTAATAGAAAACACCATATATTTT.

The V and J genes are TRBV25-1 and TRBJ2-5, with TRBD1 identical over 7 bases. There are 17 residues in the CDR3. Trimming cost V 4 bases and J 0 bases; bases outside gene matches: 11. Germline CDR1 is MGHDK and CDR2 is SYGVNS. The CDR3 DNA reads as TGTGCCAGCAGTGCCCCGGTGACAGGGATCTACCAAGAGACCCAGTACTTC. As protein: CASSAPVTGIYQETQYF.

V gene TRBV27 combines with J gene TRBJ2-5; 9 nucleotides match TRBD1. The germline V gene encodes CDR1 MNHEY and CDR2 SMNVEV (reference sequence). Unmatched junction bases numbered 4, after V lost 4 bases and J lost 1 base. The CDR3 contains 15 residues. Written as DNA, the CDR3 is TGTGCCAGCAGTTGGACAGGGGCGCGCCAAGAGACCCAGTACTTC. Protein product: CASSWTGARQETQYF.